The 9 T cell receptor beta chains in this list originate from one sample, sequenced in a study of human T cells and chemical hapten exposure listed by TCRdb under 2021. Libraries were built with RACE. The sample was run on a NextSeq 500. TCRdb ran its own pipeline on the public reads, namely fastp trimming at Q25 and MiXCR clone calling, and kept in-frame beta chains. Identical CDR3 protein sequences are pooled into one entry, listed with their most common genes and DNA. A total of hundreds of thousands of distinct CDR3 sequences appear in this sample, more than 5% of them only once. Around 5.6% of the sample is in the top ten clones. The meaning of the sample's time point label: patch test 2, 6 weeks after DPC sensitization. The treatment or condition label, read with the paper, signifies: therapeutic diphenylcyclopropenone sensitization with weekly scalp DPC. This sample comprised whole blood, obtained in connection with sensitization to the hapten diphenylcyclopropenone (DPC). All receptors come from a woman aged 18-29 years with alopecia areata. Some clones in this sample may be carry-over from other donors' samples.

A few counts support this clonotype. The J gene is TRBJ2-4, the V gene TRBV5-4, with 9 positions matching TRBD1. Germline CDR1 and CDR2: SGHNT and YYREEE (reference sequence). The CDR3 spans 15 residues. Trimming at V came to 1 base and at J to 9 bases, leaving 8 bases not matched to a gene. The DNA for the CDR3 is TGTGCCAGCAGCTTGATGGAGACAGGGGGTAGCATTCAGTACTTC. Translated: CASSLMETGGSIQYF.

This clonotype occurred many times. The chain uses TRBV14 and TRBJ1-1; possible D gene TRBD1, 5 bases. The CDR3 runs 15 residues. Germline V gene data show CDR1 as SGHDN and CDR2 as FVKESK. V lost 3 bases, J lost 0 bases, and 11 bases lay in between. Written as DNA, the CDR3 is TGTGCCAGCAGCCACCGACAGACCATGAACACTGAAGCTTTCTTT. Translation: CASSHRQTMNTEAFF.

This sequence joins TRBV6-1 and TRBJ2-4; perhaps TRBD2 as D (5 bases). Per germline, CDR1 MNHNS and CDR2 SASEGT. The CDR3 is 15 amino acids. Trimming removed 6 bases from V and 8 bases from J, with 20 bases in between. CDR3 nucleotide sequence: TGTGCCAGCAGAAACAATGCCGGGTCACTAGACATTCAGTACTTC. Its protein product is CASRNNAGSLDIQYF.

J is TRBJ1-2 and V is TRBV25-1; 8 bases are a match to TRBD1. Per germline, CDR1 MGHDK and CDR2 SYGVNS. The CDR3 length is 15 residues. After removal of 2 bases from V and 4 bases from J, the junction contained 6 bases not matched to a gene. CDR3 loop: CASSEPAGGVYGYTF. CDR3 nucleotides: TGTGCCAGCAGTGAACCCGCAGGGGGCGTCTATGGCTACACCTTC.

This chain joins TRBV14 and TRBJ2-2, with unresolved D. Per the germline V gene, CDR1 is SGHDN and CDR2 is FVKESK. The V and J ends lost 1 base and 3 bases respectively, with 9 bases between them. This CDR3 comprises 15 residues. CDR3 DNA sequence: TGTGCCAGCAGCCAAGGAGTAACGGACACCGGGGAGCTGTTTTTT. It translates to CASSQGVTDTGELFF.

With respect to this clonotype: A much larger clone lies one base from this, so it may be a read error. The rearrangement links TRBV10-1 to TRBJ1-6; D call uncertain. This CDR3 spans 14 amino acids. The V end was cut by 8 bases, the J end by 9 bases, with 17 bases between. The germline V gene encodes CDR1 WNHNN and CDR2 SYGVQD (reference sequence). CDR3: CASCGSLRPSPLHF. The CDR3 region has the DNA TGCGCCAGCTGTGGTTCCCTGAGGCCTTCACCCCTCCACTTT.

The chain is built from TRBV27 and TRBJ2-2, with D unclear. CDR3 length equals 13 residues. V lost 3 bases to trimming and J lost 5 bases, with 7 bases between them. The V gene's germline CDR1 is MNHEY and CDR2 SMNVEV (reference sequence). CDR3 bases: TGTGCCAGCAGTTTCCAGCCAACCGGGGAGCTGTTTTTT. Protein: CASSFQPTGELFF.

The chain recombines TRBV5-4 with TRBJ2-6; D may match TRBD1 or TRBD2 (5 bases each). Germline V gene lookup returns CDR1 SGHNT and CDR2 YYREEE (reference sequence). The CDR3 spans 19 residues. The V end lost 0 bases, the J end lost 0 bases, and 16 bases lay between the germline ends. CDR3 nucleotide sequence: TGTGCCAGCAGCTTGGCCAAGGGACCGATAAACTCTGGGGCCAACGTCCTGACTTTC. Translating it yields CASSLAKGPINSGANVLTF.

This clonotype was counted ten times or more. V usage is TRBV13 and J usage is TRBJ1-5, with 7 bases matching TRBD1. Per the germline V gene, CDR1 is PRHDT and CDR2 is FYEKMQ (reference sequence). Germline trimming cut 6 bases from V and 6 bases from J; bases unmatched to any gene: 2. CDR3 length: 12 residues. The CDR3 sequence is CASRKGAQPQHF. The CDR3 DNA is TGTGCCAGCAGGAAGGGGGCTCAGCCCCAGCATTTT.